This T cell receptor (beta chain) was identified in a study of blood T cell repertoires in COVID-19. Study-level information: PBMCs, B-cell-depleted T cells, or T cells were the source of the cDNA or gDNA that made up the material.

In the case of this clone: In the same sample, other DNA sequences code for this CDR3.

Trimming took 0 bases from V and 1 from J, leaving 6 bases between them. Germline V gives CDR1 GTSNPN, CDR2 SVGIG (reference sequence). The CDR3 runs to 13 residues. Sequencing used immunoSEQ multiplex PCR; TCRdb keeps in-frame clones, though not all of them. The sample includes roughly 360,000 clones, roughly 80% seen only once; the top ten take about 1%. The receptor's source is a human donor with acute or convalescent COVID-19. The donor label of this sample is uncertain. Sequenced: peripheral blood. The gene calls are TRBV30 and TRBJ1-1, with D perhaps matching TRBD1 (5 bases). Here the CDR3 DNA reads TGTGCCTGGAGTGTACAGGCGAACACTGAAGCTTTCTTT. Its translation is CAWSVQANTEAFF.